Listed below are T cell receptor beta chains from one sample, sequenced in a study of blood T cell repertoires in COVID-19. Sequencing used immunoSEQ multiplex PCR; TCRdb keeps in-frame clones, though not all of them. The sample includes about 170,000 clones, approximately 90% of them seen just once. The sequenced sample consisted of peripheral blood. The receptors derive from a man in his 60s with acute or convalescent COVID-19. CDR3s include the opening cysteine and the closing phenylalanine or tryptophan. A D gene is named only where the DNA matches it firmly. The size field is filled for only some rows; it gives once, few, many or a size class.

J	D	V	size	CDR3	DNA
TRBJ2-3	TRBD1	TRBV7-3	.	CASSFDRGSDTQYF	TGTGCCAGCAGCTTCGACAGGGGATCAGATACGCAGTATTTT
TRBJ1-5	.	TRBV27	.	CASSFYRTDPWPQHF	TGTGCCAGCAGTTTTTATAGGACAGACCCTTGGCCCCAGCATTTT
TRBJ2-4	.	TRBV30	.	CAWSSRGRGIQYF	TGTGCCTGGAGTTCACGCGGAAGGGGCATTCAGTACTTC
TRBJ2-7	TRBD2	TRBV6-5	.	CASWGGREHEQYF	TGTGCCAGCTGGGGGGGGAGGGAGCACGAGCAGTACTTC
TRBJ2-4	TRBD1	TRBV10-2	.	CASSDRQGAGKNIQYF	TGCGCCAGCAGTGACAGACAGGGGGCCGGGAAAAACATTCAGTACTTC
TRBJ1-2	.	TRBV29-1	.	CSVDYTGSGSNYGYTF	TGCAGCGTTGATTACACAGGCTCGGGCTCTAACTATGGCTACACCTTC
TRBJ1-1	TRBD1	TRBV2	.	CASTPDRDLPEAFF	TGTGCCAGCACCCCGGACAGGGATTTACCTGAAGCTTTCTTT
TRBJ2-3	TRBD1	TRBV2	.	CANQQGTGTDTQYF	TGTGCCAACCAACAGGGGACAGGCACAGATACGCAGTATTTT
TRBJ1-2	.	TRBV5-4	.	CASSLEQSGGYTF	TGTGCCAGCAGCTTGGAACAGTCCGGTGGCTACACCTTC
TRBJ1-3	TRBD1	TRBV27	.	CASSLSGTGIGNTIYF	TGTGCCAGCAGTTTGTCCGGGACAGGGATAGGAAACACCATATATTTT
TRBJ1-1	.	TRBV18	.	CASSPREGNTEAFF	TGTGCCAGCTCACCACGGGAGGGGAACACTGAAGCTTTCTTT
TRBJ1-5	.	TRBV12-3/TRBV12-4	.	CASSLTSEPQHF	TGTGCCAGCAGTTTGACATCCGAGCCCCAGCATTTT
TRBJ2-1	.	TRBV6-5	.	CASSRAPDEQFF	TGTGCCAGCAGCAGGGCACCGGATGAGCAGTTCTTC
TRBJ2-1	TRBD2	TRBV4-1	.	CASSPLAGGTEQFF	TGCGCCAGCAGCCCCCTAGCGGGAGGAACTGAGCAGTTCTTC
TRBJ1-4	TRBD1	TRBV2	once	CASSVTGHEKLFF	TGTGCCAGCAGTGTGACAGGGCACGAAAAACTGTTTTTT
TRBJ2-1	.	TRBV7-8	.	CASSLVSRDLHNEQFF	TGTGCCAGCAGCTTAGTCTCGCGGGACCTCCACAATGAGCAGTTCTTC
TRBJ1-1	TRBD1	TRBV6-5	.	CASSFGTGPAFF	TGTGCCAGCTCCTTTGGGACAGGCCCAGCTTTCTTT
TRBJ1-2	.	TRBV2	once	CASSSSHSAGGYTF	.
TRBJ1-6	.	TRBV27	.	CASSLSGQYNSPLHF	TGTGCCAGCAGTTTATCCGGACAGTATAATTCACCCCTCCACTTT
TRBJ1-4	TRBD1	TRBV6-6	few	CASSSTRGVGEKLFF	TGTGCCAGCAGTTCCACCAGGGGGGTGGGTGAAAAACTGTTTTTT
TRBJ1-6	.	TRBV7-9	once	CASSSRAGAPSYNSPLHF	TGTGCCAGCAGCTCCCGAGCGGGGGCCCCCTCCTATAATTCACCCCTCCACTTT
TRBJ2-1	.	TRBV11-1	.	CASSLGWENNEQFF	TGTGCCAGCAGCTTAGGATGGGAGAACAATGAGCAGTTCTTC
TRBJ1-3	TRBD1	TRBV9	.	CASSVVGGGNTIYF	TGTGCCAGCAGCGTAGTTGGAGGGGGCAACACCATATATTTT
TRBJ2-1	TRBD1	TRBV19	once	CASTRGPGGYNEQFF	TGTGCCAGTACCAGGGGCCCAGGGGGCTACAATGAGCAGTTCTTC
TRBJ2-7	TRBD1	TRBV11-2	.	CASSIGQGAYEQYF	TGTGCCAGCAGCATCGGACAGGGGGCCTACGAGCAGTACTTC
TRBJ1-5	.	TRBV6-5	.	CASSRREDQPQHF	TGTGCCAGCAGCAGACGGGAGGATCAGCCCCAGCATTTT
TRBJ1-2	TRBD1	TRBV5-4	.	CASSSRQGARGYTF	TGTGCCAGCAGCTCCCGACAGGGGGCCCGCGGCTACACCTTC
TRBJ2-2	.	TRBV25-1	.	CASSRAGTRDGELFF	TGTGCCAGCAGCCGGGCCGGGACAAGGGACGGGGAGCTGTTTTTT
TRBJ2-1	.	TRBV9	.	CASSVSISGDGNEQFF	TGTGCCAGCAGCGTAAGTATTTCAGGGGACGGCAATGAGCAGTTCTTC
TRBJ2-5	.	TRBV4-1	once	CASSQERQGQETQYF	TGCGCCAGCAGCCAAGAACGGCAGGGCCAAGAGACCCAGTACTTC
TRBJ1-5	TRBD1	TRBV6-5	.	CASRGTGGHQPQHF	TGTGCCAGCAGGGGGACAGGGGGTCACCAGCCCCAGCATTTT
TRBJ2-5	.	TRBV21-1	.	CASRRPPLLRGEPMGTQYF	TGTGCCAGCAGGCGGCCCCCCTTATTGCGCGGGGAGCCTATGGGGACCCAGTACTTC
TRBJ2-7	TRBD2	TRBV6-5	few	CASNQAGGLYEQYF	TGTGCCAGTAACCAGGCGGGAGGGTTGTACGAGCAGTACTTC
TRBJ2-7	TRBD2	TRBV9	.	CASSRELAGGWGYEQYF	TGTGCCAGCAGTCGGGAACTAGCGGGAGGTTGGGGCTACGAGCAGTACTTC
TRBJ2-3	.	TRBV11-3	.	CASSLWGADTQYF	TGTGCCAGCAGCTTATGGGGGGCAGATACGCAGTATTTT
TRBJ1-2	TRBD1	TRBV19	.	CASTVGQAYGYTF	TGTGCCAGTACCGTTGGACAGGCCTATGGCTACACCTTC
TRBJ2-2	TRBD1	TRBV4-2	.	CASSQDWTGGRTGELFF	TGTGCCAGCAGCCAAGATTGGACAGGGGGTCGCACCGGGGAGCTGTTTTTT
TRBJ2-3	.	TRBV9	.	CASSVEAGADTQYF	TGTGCCAGCAGCGTAGAGGCAGGGGCAGATACGCAGTATTTT
TRBJ1-6	TRBD1	TRBV5-1	.	CASSMGQASGPLHF	TGCGCCAGCAGCATGGGACAGGCCTCGGGCCCCCTCCACTTT
TRBJ1-1	TRBD1	TRBV13	.	CASSDPGTGGTEAFF	TGTGCCAGCAGCGACCCCGGGACAGGGGGCACTGAAGCTTTCTTT